The present entry profiles one T cell receptor beta chain with its context. Antigen unknown. Data came from immunoSEQ multiplex PCR; TCRdb stores just in-frame clones and leaves some out. This sample yields more than 2,000,000 clones, of which approximately 95% are seen a single time; 0.39% belongs to the top ten. The CDR3 loop spans 15 amino acids. The V and J ends lost 3 bases and 6 bases respectively, with 18 bases between them. Per the germline V gene, CDR1 is LNHDA and CDR2 is SQIVND (reference sequence). The record originates from a study of shared clonotypes between healthy human individuals. Study overall: There were three CD4 naive, three CD4 memory, two CD8 naive and one CD8 memory plates per donor.

The split of CD4+ cells yielded CD45RA+ naive and CD45RA-negative memory subsets. Study results and caveats: Naive subsets generally exceeded memory subsets in estimated richness.

Sequencing used naive CD4+ T cells from PBMCs. Subset: CD45RA+ positively selected. This chain connects TRBV19 to TRBJ2-7; D possibly corresponds to TRBD2 (6 bases). This TCR derives from a man in his late teens or twenties in good health. Some clones in this sample may be carry-over from other donors' samples. CDR3 DNA: TGTGCCAGTAGTATCGGGAGACGAGACTTCGGCGAGCAGTACTTC. Protein product: CASSIGRRDFGEQYF.